These T cell receptor beta chains were read from a single sample in a study of control samples from healthy donors and cancer patients. Here immunoSEQ multiplex PCR was the method, and the copy in TCRdb shows in-frame clones only, minus some. The sample lists around 180,000 clones; around 88% were seen once. Sequencing used blood. The receptors here all came from a woman aged 30 to 39 in good health. The CDR3 runs from the conserved cysteine through the conserved F or W. A D gene is named only where the DNA matches it firmly. Size values are once, few and many counts, or a class for expanded clones, and some rows have none.

TRBJ1-2 TRBV24-1 NA TRBD1 CAIQDRVSGYTF TGTGCCATCCAAGACAGGGTTTCTGGCTACACCTTC
TRBJ2-1 TRBV29-1 NA NA CSVEVVIRRDEQFF TGCAGCGTTGAAGTCGTTATACGGCGGGATGAGCAGTTCTTC
TRBJ2-7 TRBV29-1 few NA CSVAPTASYEQYF TGCAGCGTTGCCCCGACAGCCTCCTACGAGCAGTACTTC
TRBJ1-5 TRBV3-1/TRBV3-2 once NA CASSDGGVGSNQPQHF TGTGCCAGCAGCGATGGGGGAGTTGGTAGCAATCAGCCCCAGCATTTT
TRBJ1-3 TRBV7-9 NA NA CASSLEVTGSGNTIYF TGTGCCAGCAGCTTAGAGGTGACAGGATCTGGAAACACCATATATTTT
TRBJ2-2 TRBV24-1 NA NA CATRGLAMGGELFF TGTGCCACCAGAGGCTTAGCTATGGGCGGGGAGCTGTTTTTT
TRBJ1-4 TRBV14 NA TRBD1 CASSQVGRGPEKLFF TGTGCCAGCAGCCAAGTCGGCAGGGGGCCGGAAAAACTGTTTTTT
TRBJ2-7 TRBV5-6 NA TRBD1 CASSFTGTGSYEQYF TGTGCCAGCAGCTTTACCGGGACAGGCTCTTACGAGCAGTACTTC
TRBJ1-6 TRBV7-9 NA NA CASSEDPGSGSPLHF TGTGCCAGCAGCGAAGACCCGGGGTCGGGGTCACCCCTCCACTTT
TRBJ2-2 TRBV6-5 NA NA CASSYDGGSLSGELFF TGTGCCAGCAGTTACGACGGGGGCAGTTTGTCCGGGGAGCTGTTTTTT
TRBJ1-1 TRBV18 once NA CASSPLEGVGTEAFF TGTGCCAGCTCACCATTGGAAGGGGTGGGCACTGAAGCTTTCTTT
TRBJ2-5 TRBV5-6 NA NA CASSLRGLGKETQYF TGTGCCAGCAGCTTGAGGGGATTGGGTAAAGAGACCCAGTACTTC
TRBJ2-5 TRBV7-8 NA NA CASSHVGWEETQYF TGTGCCAGCAGCCATGTCGGTTGGGAAGAGACCCAGTACTTC
TRBJ1-4 TRBV27 NA NA CASSFGAGDRELFF TGTGCCAGCAGTTTTGGGGCAGGGGATCGTGAACTGTTTTTT
TRBJ2-3 TRBV7-4 NA NA CASSLIRAGSTDTQYF TGTGCCAGCAGCTTAATCCGGGCGGGAAGCACAGATACGCAGTATTTT
TRBJ1-2 TRBV5-4 NA NA CASSLRTVNYGYTF TGTGCCAGCAGCCTTCGGACAGTTAACTATGGCTACACCTTC
TRBJ2-1 TRBV11-2 NA TRBD2 CASSLGGSSYNEQFF TGTGCCAGCAGCTTGGGGGGGAGTTCCTACAATGAGCAGTTCTTC
TRBJ2-5 TRBV13 NA NA CASSRPGQSQETQYF TGTGCCAGCAGCCGTCCCGGACAGTCACAAGAGACCCAGTACTTC
TRBJ2-6 TRBV27 NA TRBD1 CASSLHQGVIYVLTF TGTGCCAGCAGTTTACACCAGGGGGTAATCTACGTCCTGACTTTC
TRBJ1-4 TRBV13 NA TRBD1 CASSLNRGAEKLFF TGTGCCAGCAGCCTGAACAGGGGAGCTGAAAAACTGTTTTTT
TRBJ1-5 TRBV19 NA NA CASSISGRQPQHF TGTGCCAGTAGTATATCAGGGCGTCAGCCCCAGCATTTT
TRBJ2-2 TRBV7-2 NA TRBD2 CASSPSGGVNTGELFF TGTGCCAGCAGCCCGAGCGGGGGGGTGAACACCGGGGAGCTGTTTTTT
TRBJ2-1 TRBV6-5 NA NA CASRHEESSYNEQFF TGTGCCAGCAGACACGAAGAGAGCTCCTACAATGAGCAGTTCTTC
TRBJ2-1 TRBV4-1 many TRBD2 CASSPVDMGLAGGHEQFF TGCGCCAGCAGCCCCGTCGACATGGGGCTAGCGGGGGGGCATGAGCAGTTCTTC
TRBJ2-1 TRBV2 NA NA CASRPLPVGAEQFF TGTGCCAGCAGGCCCCTCCCGGTGGGGGCGGAGCAGTTCTTC
TRBJ2-1 TRBV18 NA NA CASSPGAASSYNEQFF TGTGCCAGCTCACCAGGAGCGGCAAGCTCCTACAATGAGCAGTTCTTC
TRBJ2-2 TRBV5-6 NA NA CASSLAGTAANTGELFF TGTGCCAGCAGCTTGGCCGGTACGGCTGCGAACACCGGGGAGCTGTTTTTT
TRBJ2-1 TRBV3-1/TRBV3-2 NA NA CASSQPGPLRGSYNEQFF TGTGCCAGTAGCCAACCCGGGCCGCTCCGCGGGTCTTACAATGAGCAGTTCTTC
TRBJ2-1 TRBV3-1/TRBV3-2 NA TRBD2 CASSQVSGGARYNEQFF TGTGCCAGCAGCCAAGTTAGCGGGGGGGCTAGGTACAATGAGCAGTTCTTC
TRBJ2-7 TRBV27 NA TRBD1 CASRRETGTYEQYF TGTGCCAGCAGAAGGGAGACAGGGACCTACGAGCAGTACTTC
TRBJ1-3 TRBV29-1 NA TRBD1 CSVEPQGATGNTIYF TGCAGCGTTGAACCCCAGGGGGCCACAGGAAACACCATATATTTT
TRBJ2-5 TRBV29-1 NA NA CSTGQSETQYF TGCAGCACCGGACAGTCCGAGACCCAGTACTTC
TRBJ1-2 TRBV5-4 NA TRBD1 CASSFLGQGRVIDGYTF TGTGCCAGCAGCTTCTTGGGACAGGGACGGGTGATAGATGGCTACACCTTC
TRBJ2-3 TRBV15 NA NA CATSTYGRGTDTQYF TGTGCCACCAGCACTTACGGACGGGGCACAGATACGCAGTATTTT
TRBJ2-3 TRBV5-1 once TRBD2 CASSVTSGVGDTQYF TGCGCCAGCAGCGTGACTAGCGGGGTCGGAGATACGCAGTATTTT
TRBJ2-6 TRBV13 NA TRBD2 CASSVGLAGASGANVLTF TGTGCCAGCAGCGTAGGACTAGCGGGAGCATCAGGGGCCAACGTCCTGACTTTC
TRBJ2-3 TRBV6-5 NA NA CASTMTRETDTQYF TGTGCCAGCACCATGACAAGGGAGACGGATACGCAGTATTTT
TRBJ2-7 TRBV7-2 NA NA CASSSDTGLPSYEQYF TGTGCCAGCAGCTCCGACACAGGTTTACCCTCCTACGAGCAGTACTTC
TRBJ2-3 TRBV11-2 NA TRBD2 CASSLDSGTSTDTQYF TGTGCCAGCAGCTTAGATAGCGGGACCAGCACAGATACGCAGTATTTT
TRBJ2-7 TRBV2 NA TRBD2 CASSFTSGSIYEQYF TGTGCCAGCAGTTTTACTAGCGGGAGTATCTACGAGCAGTACTTC
TRBJ1-6 TRBV3-1/TRBV3-2 NA NA CASSQYGQYNSPLHF TGTGCCAGCAGCCAATACGGACAGTATAATTCACCCCTCCACTTT
TRBJ2-1 TRBV7-8 NA NA CASSTYQGSSYNEQFF TGTGCCAGCAGCACATATCAGGGGAGCTCCTACAATGAGCAGTTCTTC
TRBJ1-4 TRBV7-2 NA TRBD1 CASSTQQGGSEKLFF TGTGCCAGCAGCACCCAACAGGGGGGAAGTGAAAAACTGTTTTTT
TRBJ1-1 TRBV5-1 NA NA CASSPRGGGNTEAFF TGCGCCAGCAGCCCCAGAGGGGGGGGTAACACTGAAGCTTTCTTT
TRBJ1-2 TRBV23-1 NA TRBD1 CASSRRGRGGYTF TGCGCCAGCAGTCGCAGGGGGCGTGGCGGCTACACCTTC
TRBJ2-3 TRBV13 NA TRBD1 CASSQGQGGDTQYF TGTGCCAGCAGCCAGGGACAGGGAGGAGATACGCAGTATTTT
TRBJ2-3 TRBV27 NA TRBD2 CASSFLKTSGSPDTQYF TGTGCCAGCAGTTTCCTGAAGACTAGCGGGAGCCCAGATACGCAGTATTTT
TRBJ2-3 TRBV5-1 NA NA CASSLVGAGGTDTQYF TGCGCCAGCAGCTTGGTTGGGGCGGGCGGCACAGATACGCAGTATTTT
TRBJ1-2 TRBV5-1 NA TRBD1 CASSGQGVYGYTF TGCGCCAGCAGCGGACAGGGGGTCTATGGCTACACCTTC
TRBJ1-3 TRBV15 NA NA CATSRDPFSADIENLSGNTIYF TGTGCCACCAGCAGAGATCCGTTTTCCGCGGACATAGAAAATCTCTCTGGAAACACCATATATTTT
TRBJ2-7 TRBV6-5 NA NA CASSYGQIIYEQYF TGTGCCAGCAGTTACGGGCAGATCATCTACGAGCAGTACTTC
TRBJ1-6 TRBV11-2 NA TRBD1 CASSPRTGVSPLHF TGTGCCAGCAGCCCCAGGACAGGGGTTTCACCCCTCCACTTT